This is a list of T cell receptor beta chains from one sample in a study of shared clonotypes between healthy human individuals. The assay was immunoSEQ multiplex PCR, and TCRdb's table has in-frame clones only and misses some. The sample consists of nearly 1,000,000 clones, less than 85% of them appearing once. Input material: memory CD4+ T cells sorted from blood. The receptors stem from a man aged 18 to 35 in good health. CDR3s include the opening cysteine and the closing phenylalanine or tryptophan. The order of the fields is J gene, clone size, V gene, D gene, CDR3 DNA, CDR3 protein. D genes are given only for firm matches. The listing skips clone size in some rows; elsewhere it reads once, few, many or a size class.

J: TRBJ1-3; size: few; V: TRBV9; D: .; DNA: TGTGCCAGCAGCGCAATGAACACCATATATTTT; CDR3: CASSAMNTIYF
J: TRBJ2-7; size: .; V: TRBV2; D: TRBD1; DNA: TGTGCCAGCAGTGTCTCCGGGACAGGGAGCGAGCAGTACTTC; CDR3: CASSVSGTGSEQYF
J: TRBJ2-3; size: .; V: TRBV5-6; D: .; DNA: TGTGCCAGCAGCTTGGACGGATACACTAGCACAGATACGCAGTATTTT; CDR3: CASSLDGYTSTDTQYF
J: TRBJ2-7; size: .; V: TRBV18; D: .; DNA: TGTGCCAGCTCCGACGGAACTTACGAGCAGTACTTC; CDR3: CASSDGTYEQYF
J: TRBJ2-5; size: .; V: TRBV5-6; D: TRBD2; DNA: TGTGCCAGCAGCTTTCTGAGGTCGGGGACTAGGGTTGAGGAGACCCAGTACTTC; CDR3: CASSFLRSGTRVEETQYF
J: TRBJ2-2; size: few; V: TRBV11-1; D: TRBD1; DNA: TGTGCCAGCAGGGACAGGGTTAACACCGGGGAGCTGTTTTTT; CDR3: CASRDRVNTGELFF
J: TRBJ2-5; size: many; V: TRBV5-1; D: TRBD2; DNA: TGCGCCAGCTTGCCCGGGACTAGCGGCCAAGAGACCCAGTACTTC; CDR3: CASLPGTSGQETQYF
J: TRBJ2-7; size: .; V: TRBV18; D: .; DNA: TGTGCCAGCTCACCCACAGGTTCCGAGCAGTACTTC; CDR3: CASSPTGSEQYF
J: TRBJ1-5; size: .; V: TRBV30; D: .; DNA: TGTGCCTGGAGTTCACAGGGTTCGGAGCCCCAGCATTTT; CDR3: CAWSSQGSEPQHF
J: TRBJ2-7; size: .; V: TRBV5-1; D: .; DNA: TGCGCCACTATTTACGGGGACGGATACTCCTACGAGCAGTACTTC; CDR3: CATIYGDGYSYEQYF
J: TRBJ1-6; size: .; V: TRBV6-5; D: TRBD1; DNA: TGTGCCAGCAGTTATGGTGACAGGGACGATTCACCCCTCCACTTT; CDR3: CASSYGDRDDSPLHF
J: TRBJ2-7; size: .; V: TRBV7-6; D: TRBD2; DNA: TGTGCCAGCAGCTTGACTAGCGGGAGTTCCGAGCAGTACTTC; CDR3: CASSLTSGSSEQYF
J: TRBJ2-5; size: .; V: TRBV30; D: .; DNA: TGTGCCTGGAGTGTAACCCGGGAGACCCAGTACTTC; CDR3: CAWSVTRETQYF
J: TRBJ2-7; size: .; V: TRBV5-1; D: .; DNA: TGCGCCAGCAGCGAACAGGGATTCGACGAGCAGTACTTC; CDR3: CASSEQGFDEQYF
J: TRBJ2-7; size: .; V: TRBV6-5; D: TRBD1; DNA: TGTGCCAGCAGTTCGAGGACAGGGGAGCAGTACTTC; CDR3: CASSSRTGEQYF
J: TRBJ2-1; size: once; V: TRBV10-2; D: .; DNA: TGCGCCAGCCGTGGGACTCGGGGTGAGCAGTTCTTC; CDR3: CASRGTRGEQFF
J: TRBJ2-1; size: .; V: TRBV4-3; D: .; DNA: TGCGCCAGCAGCCAAGATGCTACAGTTGGGGAGCAGTTCTTC; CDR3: CASSQDATVGEQFF
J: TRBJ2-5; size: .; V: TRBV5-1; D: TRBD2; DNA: TGCGCCAGCAGCTTGGCCGGGGCTAGCGGGGCGGGAGAGACCCAGTACTTC; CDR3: CASSLAGASGAGETQYF
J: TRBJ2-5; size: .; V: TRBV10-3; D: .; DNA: TGTGCCATCAGTGAGTTGGAGAGGGAGACCCAGTACTTC; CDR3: CAISELERETQYF
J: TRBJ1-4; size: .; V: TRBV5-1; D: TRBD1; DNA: TGCGCCAGCAGCTTTGGGACAGTGGTATCAACTAATGAAAAACTGTTTTTT; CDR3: CASSFGTVVSTNEKLFF
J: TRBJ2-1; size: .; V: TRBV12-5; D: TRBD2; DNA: TGTGCTAGTATCCGCGTCACAGGGACTAGCGGGAGGGCCATAGGGATTGGATCCTACAATGAGCAGTTCTTC; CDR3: CASIRVTGTSGRAIGIGSYNEQFF
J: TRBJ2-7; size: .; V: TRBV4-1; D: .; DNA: TGCGCCAGCAGCCAAATCGGACAAGCCTACGAGCAGTACTTC; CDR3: CASSQIGQAYEQYF
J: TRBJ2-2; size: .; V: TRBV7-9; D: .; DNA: TGTGCCAGCAGCTTAAGTACCGGGGAGCTGTTTTTT; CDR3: CASSLSTGELFF
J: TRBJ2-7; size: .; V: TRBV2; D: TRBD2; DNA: TGTGCCAGCAGCGCCCGACTAGCGGGGGCGGGGGAGCAGTACTTC; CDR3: CASSARLAGAGEQYF
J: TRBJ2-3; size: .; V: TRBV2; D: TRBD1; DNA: TGTGCCAGCAGTGTGGGGACAGGGGCAGCTACGCAGTATTTT; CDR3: CASSVGTGAATQYF
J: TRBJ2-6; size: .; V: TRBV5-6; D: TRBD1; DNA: TGTGCCAGCAGCTTTGGGACAGGTGGGGCCAACGTCCTGACTTTC; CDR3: CASSFGTGGANVLTF
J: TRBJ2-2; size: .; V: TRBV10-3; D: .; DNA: TGTGCCACCCTAGCGATTTCGAACACCGGGGAGCTGTTTTTT; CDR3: CATLAISNTGELFF
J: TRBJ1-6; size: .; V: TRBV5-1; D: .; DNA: TGCGCCAGCAGCTTGGGAGGGATCTATTCACCCCTCCACTTT; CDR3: CASSLGGIYSPLHF
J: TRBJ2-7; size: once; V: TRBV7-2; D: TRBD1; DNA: TGTGCCAGCAGCTTAGGTACAGGGGGCGCTTACGAGCAGTACTTC; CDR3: CASSLGTGGAYEQYF
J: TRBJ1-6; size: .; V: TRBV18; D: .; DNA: TGTGCCAGCTCACTTCAGGGAGCAAGTTCACCCCTCCACTTT; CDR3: CASSLQGASSPLHF
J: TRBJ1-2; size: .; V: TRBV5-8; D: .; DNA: TGTGCCAGCAGCCCTGGGTTGGGGGTTGGCTACACCTTC; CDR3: CASSPGLGVGYTF
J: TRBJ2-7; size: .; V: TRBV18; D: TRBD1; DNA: TGTGCCAGCTCACCAGGACAGGGGAACTACGAGCAGTACTTC; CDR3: CASSPGQGNYEQYF
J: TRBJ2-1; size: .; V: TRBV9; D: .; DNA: TGTGCCAGCAGCGTAGGGGGCCCCTACAATGAGCAGTTCTTC; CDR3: CASSVGGPYNEQFF
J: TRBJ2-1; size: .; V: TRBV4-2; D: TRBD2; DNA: TGTGCCAGCAGCCGGGGACTAGCGGGGGGGCAAGAGCAGTTCTTC; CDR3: CASSRGLAGGQEQFF
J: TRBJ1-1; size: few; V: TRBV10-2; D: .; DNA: TGCGCCAGCAGTGATTGGACGGAGAACACTGAAGCTTTCTTT; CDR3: CASSDWTENTEAFF
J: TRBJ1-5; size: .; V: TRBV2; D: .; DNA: TGTGCCAGCAGCGGGGGGACTGAATGGAATCAGCCCCAGCATTTT; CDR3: CASSGGTEWNQPQHF
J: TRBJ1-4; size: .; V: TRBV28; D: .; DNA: TGTGCCAGCAGTCTCAGGGCCTCAACTAATGAAAAACTGTTTTTT; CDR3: CASSLRASTNEKLFF
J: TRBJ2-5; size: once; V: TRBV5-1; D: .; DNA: TGCGCCAGCAGCCCCTGGAAGGGGGGGGCGGAAGAGACCCAGTACTTC; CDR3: CASSPWKGGAEETQYF
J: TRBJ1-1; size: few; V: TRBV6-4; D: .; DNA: TGTGCCAGCAGTGACACTGATATGAACACTGAAGCTTTCTTT; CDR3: CASSDTDMNTEAFF
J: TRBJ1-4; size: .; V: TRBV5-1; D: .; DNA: TGCGCCAGCAGCCTTGGCAGTCCCCTCAGTGAAAAACTGTTTTTT; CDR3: CASSLGSPLSEKLFF
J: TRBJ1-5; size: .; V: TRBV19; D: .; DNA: TGTGCCAGTAGTATAGCGGGGGGCGGTCAGCCCCAGCATTTT; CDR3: CASSIAGGGQPQHF
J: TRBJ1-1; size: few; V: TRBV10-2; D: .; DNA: TGCGCCAGCAGCCCGACGGCGAACACTGAAGCTTTCTTT; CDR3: CASSPTANTEAFF
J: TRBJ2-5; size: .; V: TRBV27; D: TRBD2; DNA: TGTGCCAGCAGTTTAGGGGGGGGTACTCTCCAAGAGACCCAGTACTTC; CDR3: CASSLGGGTLQETQYF
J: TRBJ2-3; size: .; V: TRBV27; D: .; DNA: TGTGCCAGCAGTTTTCAGGGAAGGGGTACGCAGTATTTT; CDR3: CASSFQGRGTQYF
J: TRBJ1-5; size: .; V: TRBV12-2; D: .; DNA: TGTGCAAGTCGCTTAAGGCCGACAGGGAAGCCCCAGCATTTT; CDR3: CASRLRPTGKPQHF
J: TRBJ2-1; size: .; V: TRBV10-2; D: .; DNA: TGCGCCAGCAGTGATCGGGGCAGGGTCGGCGATGAGCAGTTCTTC; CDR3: CASSDRGRVGDEQFF
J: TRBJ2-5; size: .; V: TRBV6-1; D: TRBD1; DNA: TGTGCCAGCAGTAGACCGGGACAGCAAGAGACCCAGTACTTC; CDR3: CASSRPGQQETQYF
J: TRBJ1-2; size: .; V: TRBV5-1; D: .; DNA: TGCGCCAGCAGCAGTACAGATTTCTATGGCTACACCTTC; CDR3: CASSSTDFYGYTF
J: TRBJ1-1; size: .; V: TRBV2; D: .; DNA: TGTGCCAGCAGTGAGGGCCCCTCGAGGGATAATGTTGATTTCTTT; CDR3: CASSEGPSRDNVDFF
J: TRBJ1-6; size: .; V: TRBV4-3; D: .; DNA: TGCGCCAGCAGCCAAGAGGGGGTTCGGACACCCCTCCACTTT; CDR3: CASSQEGVRTPLHF
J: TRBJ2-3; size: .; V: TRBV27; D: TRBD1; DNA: TGTGCCAGCAGATTAAGACAGGGCCGGGTAGATACGCAGTATTTT; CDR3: CASRLRQGRVDTQYF